These 11 T cell receptor beta chains share one sample of origin, sequenced in a study of T cells expressing NK-cell markers. TCRdb re-called the 5' RACE reads; one entry per CDR3 protein, DNA not given. Its listing shows around 100,000 distinct CDR3 sequences. The sample was blood T cells: a sorted CD56 or NKG2C T cell subset, CD4+ or CD8+ T cells, or bulk PBMC T cells (not recorded which). The receptor set was obtained from a woman between 18 and 75 years old in good health.

V usage is TRBV5-4 and J usage is TRBJ1-2; TCRdb proposes TRBD1, but this gene call is untestable without DNA. Germline lookup yields CDR1 SGHNT and CDR2 YYREEE (reference sequence). This CDR3 is built from 16 residues. The CDR3 protein is CASSAPTGTGYYGYTF.

The J gene is TRBJ2-3, the V gene TRBV5-1; TCRdb designates TRBD2, a call that cannot be tested without DNA. Germline lookup yields CDR1 SGHRS and CDR2 YFSETQ. This CDR3 spans 16 amino acids. CDR3: CASSLVAGGDTDTQYF.

The J gene is TRBJ2-3, the V gene TRBV29-1; TCRdb indicates TRBD2, and absent DNA this call remains unverified. The CDR3 consists of 15 residues. Germline CDR1 is SQVTM and CDR2 is ANQGSEA. CDR3 sequence: CSVVSGGDSTDTQYF.

The chain couples TRBV20-1 to TRBJ1-1. The CDR3 spans 11 residues. Per germline, CDR1 DFQATT and CDR2 SNEGSKA (reference sequence). The CDR3 region is CSAEEGKPAFF.

This chain joins TRBV12-3 or TRBV12-4 and TRBJ2-5; TCRdb designates TRBD1, a call that cannot be tested without DNA. CDR3 size: 15 residues. CDR3 in amino acids: CASSLRGQGRETQYF.

This chain links TRBV10-2 with TRBJ1-1. There are 13 residues in the CDR3. Germline V gene lookup returns CDR1 WSHSY and CDR2 SAAADI. CDR3 protein: CAGGVSGNTEAFF.

The chain has TRBV12-3 or TRBV12-4 and TRBJ1-3; the D call of TRBD1 rests on TCRdb alone, since no DNA is present to check it. CDR3 size: 15 residues. The CDR3 reads CASSLEGANGNTIYF.

The chain recombines TRBV9 with TRBJ1-1; the D call of TRBD1 rests on TCRdb alone, since no DNA is present to check it. Looked up from germline, CDR1 is SGDLS and CDR2 is YYNGEE. This CDR3 contains 13 residues. CDR3 residues: CASSALVGQEAFF.

This chain uses TRBV9 with TRBJ2-2. The germline gives CDR1 SGDLS, CDR2 YYNGEE. The CDR3 covers 13 residues. CDR3 residues: CASSAANTGELFF.

This sequence joins TRBV7-9 and TRBJ2-3; TCRdb returns TRBD1, unconfirmable since there is no DNA. CDR3 length equals 17 residues. CDR1 is SEHNR, CDR2 FQNEAQ, per germline (reference sequence). The CDR3 is CASSPLSGTGVTDTQYF.

The chain is built from TRBV6-1 and TRBJ2-3. CDR1 and CDR2 from the germline V gene are MNHNS and SASEGT. The CDR3 extends over 16 amino acids. The CDR3 loop is CASSETRMAWGDTQYF.